Listed here are 16 T cell receptor beta chains from one sample, sequenced in a study of beta chain features in type 1 diabetes. Their specific antigens are unknown. The investigators reverse transcribed all of the isolated RNA, so they sequenced expressed TCRB transcripts. Clones were sequenced by immunoSEQ multiplex PCR, and TCRdb holds only the in-frame ones, with some missing. The sample has about 400,000 clones, over 10% seen once. General observations from the study: Within each of all four CD4+ subsets, Type 1 diabetes patients had TCRB CDR3s that were moderately but significantly shorter.

The sample was naive CD4+ T cells from blood. These receptors were obtained from a woman between 18 and 29 years old with type 1 diabetes.

This clone was seen a handful of times. V is TRBV7-2 and J is TRBJ2-7, with TRBD1 as a possible D gene (5 bases). The V gene's germline CDR1 is SGHTA and CDR2 FQGNSA. CDR3 length: 14 amino acids. Trimming took off 5 bases at V and 6 bases at J, with 17 bases between the two ends. The CDR3 region is CASSPHPAGPEQYF. The CDR3 DNA reads TGTGCCAGCAGCCCCCACCCCGCAGGGCCCGAGCAGTACTTC.

The V call is TRBV30, the J call TRBJ2-2, with D possibly being TRBD2 (7 bases). V lost 1 base and J 6 bases, leaving 15 bases between the germline ends. Germline V gene data show CDR1 as GTSNPN and CDR2 as SVGIG (reference sequence). CDR3 length equals 15 residues. CDR3 coding DNA: TGTGCCTGGAGTGCAATGGGGGGGCGCCCCGGGGAGCTGTTTTTT. Protein: CAWSAMGGRPGELFF.

A few counts support this clone. The chain uses TRBV18 and TRBJ1-5; 8 bases agree with TRBD1. Looked up from germline, CDR1 is KGHSH and CDR2 is LQKENI. V lost 3 bases, J lost 3 bases, and 10 bases stayed unmatched. The CDR3 extends over 17 amino acids. CDR3 nucleotides: TGTGCCAGCTCACCGGTAACCGGGACAGGCGTCAATCAGCCCCAGCATTTT. This gives the protein CASSPVTGTGVNQPQHF.

This clone has more than one count but fewer than ten. The rearrangement links TRBV20-1 to TRBJ2-7; a possible D gene is TRBD1 (6 bases). This CDR3 has 11 amino acids. V lost 7 bases to trimming and J lost 3 bases, with 10 bases between them. Germline V gene sequence: CDR1 DFQATT, CDR2 SNEGSKA (reference sequence). The CDR3 spells CSGGHRYEQYF. CDR3 DNA: TGCAGTGGGGGACACCGCTACGAGCAGTACTTC.

This clone was counted a few times. The V and J genes are TRBV4-3 and TRBJ2-3; D is possibly TRBD1 (5 bases). The V end was cut by 1 base, the J end by 2 bases, with 16 bases between. This CDR3 region has 17 residues. Germline CDR1 reads LGHNA; CDR2 reads YSLEER. This chain's CDR3 is CASSQGLGEGPTDTQYF. In nucleotides, the CDR3 is TGCGCCAGCAGCCAAGGGCTAGGGGAAGGTCCCACAGATACGCAGTATTTT.

This clone was found a few times. The genes are TRBV18 and TRBJ2-3; 10 nucleotides line up with TRBD2. The germline gives CDR1 KGHSH, CDR2 LQKENI. With V trimmed by 9 bases and J by 5 bases, 11 bases remained unmatched. This CDR3 comprises 15 residues. The CDR3 spells CASSPAGGPGDTQYF. The CDR3 nucleotides are TGTGCCAGTTCCCCAGCGGGAGGGCCCGGAGATACGCAGTATTTT.

This clone was seen only a few times. The chain has TRBV5-1 and TRBJ2-5, with 7 bases matching TRBD1. V trimming: 2 bases; J trimming: 3 bases; junction bases outside the gene matches: 4. CDR3 length: 14 amino acids. Germline CDR1 reads SGHRS; CDR2 reads YFSETQ. For the CDR3, the DNA is TGCGCCAGCAGCTTACAGGGGACAGAAGAGACCCAGTACTTC. It codes for CASSLQGTEETQYF. Full variable domain (remainder filled in from reference TRBV5-1 and TRBJ2-5): KAGVTQTPRYLIKTRGQQVTLSCSPISGHRSVSWYQQTPGQGLQFLFEYFSETQRNKGNFPGRFSGRQFSNSRSEMNVSTLELGDSALYLCASSLQGTEETQYFGPGTRLLVL.

This sequence joins TRBV9 and TRBJ2-1; D is possibly TRBD2 (6 bases). Between the trimmed V and J ends, which lost 0 bases and 0 bases, there was a span of 7 bases. CDR3 length: 15 residues. Germline V lookup: CDR1 SGDLS, CDR2 YYNGEE. The CDR3 region has the DNA TGTGCCAGCAGCGTAGGCGGGACCTCCTACAATGAGCAGTTCTTC. The encoded protein is CASSVGGTSYNEQFF.

This clone was seen a handful of times. The J gene is TRBJ1-2, the V gene TRBV10-2; a weak D match, TRBD1 (6 bases). V dropped 7 bases and J dropped 4 bases, with 22 bases sitting between them. Per germline, CDR1 WSHSY and CDR2 SAAADI. CDR3 length: 16 residues. Written as DNA, the CDR3 is TGCGCCAGCACCTCGGGGCAGGGGCGCTTGATCTATGGCTACACCTTC. Its protein product is CASTSGQGRLIYGYTF.

Only a few counts were recorded for this clone. The gene calls are TRBV7-2 and TRBJ1-1, with a tentative D call TRBD1 (6 bases). V lost 6 bases to trimming and J lost 10 bases, with 12 bases between them. This CDR3 is 11 amino acids long. CDR1 and CDR2 from the germline V gene are SGHTA and FQGNSA. CDR3 sequence (DNA): TGTGCCAGCAGAAGGACAGAAGCAGCTTTCTTT. Its translation is CASRRTEAAFF.

CDR3 protein: CAWRPPESGSYSNEQYF. Written as DNA, the CDR3 is TGTGCCTGGAGGCCCCCGGAGAGCGGGAGTTATTCGAACGAGCAGTACTTC. The J gene is TRBJ2-7, the V gene TRBV30, with 8 bases fitting TRBD2. V lost 3 bases and J lost 5; bases outside the gene matches: 18. The CDR3 consists of 17 residues. Germline lookup yields CDR1 GTSNPN and CDR2 SVGIG (reference sequence).

This clone showed up just a few times. V is TRBV30 and J is TRBJ1-1; D is perhaps TRBD1 (6 bases). The CDR3 spans 14 residues. V was cut by 4 bases and J by 4 bases, with 16 bases left in between. Per germline, CDR1 GTSNPN and CDR2 SVGIG (reference sequence). The CDR3 nucleotides are TGTGCCTGGATTGGGCCAGGGGTGATCACTGAAGCTTTCTTT. This gives the protein CAWIGPGVITEAFF.

This chain connects TRBV2 to TRBJ2-7, with D possibly TRBD1 on 6 matching bases. The CDR3 consists of 14 residues. Trimming cost V 7 bases and J 0 bases, with 13 bases left between them. Germline V gene lookup returns CDR1 SNHLY and CDR2 FYNNEI. The CDR3 DNA sequence: TGTGCCAGCACCGAGGACAGTGACTCCTACGAGCAGTACTTC. Translating gives CASTEDSDSYEQYF.

This clone has only a few counts. J is TRBJ1-1 and V is TRBV7-2; D is unclear. The V gene lost 7 bases and the J gene lost 0 bases, with 12 bases spanning the gap. CDR1 is SGHTA and CDR2 is FQGNSA in the germline V gene. This CDR3 region has 14 residues. The CDR3: CASTRRQMNTEAFF. The CDR3 DNA reads as TGTGCCAGCACTAGGAGGCAGATGAACACTGAAGCTTTCTTT.

The chain combines TRBV4-3 with TRBJ2-1, with D hard to call. The V end was cut by 1 base, the J end by 0 bases, with 16 bases between. This CDR3 region has 18 residues. Looked up from germline, CDR1 is LGHNA and CDR2 is YSLEER. The CDR3 DNA reads TGCGCCAGCAGCCAAGGGGTGGCGGCGCAAAACTCCTACAATGAGCAGTTCTTC. Its protein is CASSQGVAAQNSYNEQFF.

The chain recombines TRBV15 with TRBJ2-7; D may be TRBD1 (5 bases). CDR1 is LNHNV and CDR2 is YYDKDF in the germline V gene (reference sequence). V lost 1 base, J lost 3 bases, and 13 bases lay in between. The CDR3 length is 15 residues. In DNA form, the CDR3 reads TGTGCCACCAGCAGAGTTGGGGCAGGAAGCTACGAGCAGTACTTC. Protein product: CATSRVGAGSYEQYF.